Below are 5 T cell receptor beta chains sequenced from a single sample in a study of blood T cell repertoires in COVID-19 (TCRdb year 2020). Library preparation was by the immunoSEQ multiplex PCR assay. Imported from immuneACCESS, the table was reduced by TCRdb to in-frame sequences with V and J called. These copies leave out some clones; in studies compared against another copy, an unresolved V gene accounts for under half, and the cause of the remainder is not known. Within this sample are under 350,000 clones, with about 86% of them counted one time only. Of the sample, roughly 4% falls within the top ten clones. The material sequenced was PBMCs or T cells enriched from blood (not recorded which). The receptors derive from a woman aged 40-49 years with acute COVID-19.

The genes are TRBV7-3 and TRBJ2-5; 11 bases agree with TRBD2. The V segment lost 5 bases and the J segment 1 base; nucleotides outside the gene matches: 6. This CDR3 comprises 16 residues. Per germline, CDR1 SGHTA and CDR2 FQGTGA. The CDR3 spells CASSPHSGGAQETQYF. The CDR3 DNA is TGTGCCAGCAGCCCTCATAGCGGGGGGGCCCAAGAGACCCAGTACTTC. Variable domain in full (rest from reference TRBV7-3 and TRBJ2-5): GAGVSQTPSNKVTEKGKYVELRCDPISGHTALYWYRQSLGQGPEFLIYFQGTGAADDSGLPNDRFFAVRPEGSVSTLKIQRTERGDSAVYLCASSPHSGGAQETQYFGPGTRLLVL.

The chain is built from TRBV18 and TRBJ1-4, with 8 bases identical to TRBD1. Germline V gene lookup returns CDR1 KGHSH and CDR2 LQKENI. The CDR3 length is 17 residues. The ends lost 3 bases at V and 0 bases at J; junction bases unmatched: 6. The CDR3 is CASSPNPGGATNEKLFF. The CDR3 bases are TGTGCCAGCTCACCCAACCCAGGGGGCGCAACTAATGAAAAACTGTTTTTT.

The rearrangement links TRBV27 to TRBJ1-2, with D possibly matching TRBD1 (5 bases). The V gene lost 6 bases and the J gene lost 4 bases, with 21 bases spanning the gap. CDR1 is MNHEY and CDR2 is SMNVEV in the germline V gene (reference sequence). This CDR3 comprises 16 residues. Written as DNA, the CDR3 is TGTGCCAGCAGCTTTAGCCAGGGTCACCAAACCTATGGCTACACCTTC. Translation gives CASSFSQGHQTYGYTF.

The chain employs TRBV4-3 and TRBJ1-6; 10 bases match TRBD1. CDR3 size: 19 residues. Trimming took 3 bases from V and 0 from J; bases not matched to a gene: 8. Germline CDR1 reads LGHNA; CDR2 reads YSLEER. In DNA, the CDR3 is TGCGCCAGCAGCCAGGAAACAGGGACAGGGGTCTCCTATAATTCACCCCTCCACTTT. It translates to CASSQETGTGVSYNSPLHF.

V gene TRBV9 combines with J gene TRBJ2-1, with a weak D call TRBD2 (5 bases). Germline CDR1 is SGDLS and CDR2 is YYNGEE. V was pared by 0 bases and J by 0 bases, with 10 bases between. There are 16 residues in the CDR3. This CDR3 reads CASSVAGRGSYNEQFF. The CDR3 DNA reads TGTGCCAGCAGCGTAGCTGGTCGGGGCTCCTACAATGAGCAGTTCTTC.